Detailed here is one T cell receptor (beta chain). Its antigen is currently not known. Being one base from a much bigger clone, this may be a read error. In the study, sorted CD4+ and CD8+ blood T cells from patients with severe aplastic anemia and from healthy subjects underwent deep sequencing of TCR repertoires. Ficoll-Paque density gradient centrifugation was used to isolate peripheral blood mononuclear cells. Before DNA extraction, CD4+ and CD8+ T cells were sorted with FACS or magnetic beads. Genomic DNA was used as template for profiling of TCR beta VDJ combinations and CDR3 sequences. An Illumina HiSeq 2000 was used for TCR repertoire sequencing. Under the source paper's analysis protocol: Repertoire assessment relied on Simpson's diversity index, CDR3 size and DJ length profiles, and TRBV/TRBJ rearrangement plots. Whichever DNA sequence was most abundant in the deep sequencing data was defined as the immunodominant clone. CDR3 amino acid sequences were screened for sharing across subjects and compared with published repertoires and the VDJdb database. Starting from the raw public reads, TCRdb applied fastp trimming at Q25, assembled clones with MiXCR and retained in-frame beta chains. When rows share a CDR3 protein, they turn into one entry using the most common DNA and genes. What appears here as the V and J calls and clone size reflects TCRdb's work, not the paper's. For this sample there are roughly 160,000 distinct CDR3 sequences; 60% to 70% appear just once. Roughly 44% of the sample rests with the top ten.

The sample is drawn from a study of CD8+CD57+ T cells in acquired aplastic anemia (dated by TCRdb to about 2018). Regarding the research as a whole: On average, sorted CD4+ and CD8+ cells yielded 3.2 ug of extracted DNA, with a range of 0.2 to 27.4 ug. An average of approximately 10 million reads for CD4+ cells and roughly 12 million reads for CD8+ cells was obtained from healthy donor samples.

What the authors observed across the whole study: Patients and healthy controls showed no significant difference in CD8+ Simpson's diversity (P=0.060). Roughly 29 CD8+ CDR3 sequences were found to be shared between patients and controls, but these sequences appeared to be highly expressed in patients and within the immunodominant clones of the patients.

From its cysteine to its phenylalanine, the CDR3 spans 15 amino acids. Only the CDR3 region is kept as DNA, spanning 45 bases read in frame from base 1. Trimming removed 3 bases from V and 3 bases from J; the gene matches leave 3 bases unexplained. CDR1 and CDR2, per the germline V gene, are SGDLS and YYNGEE. Input material: sorted CD4+, CD8+, or CD8+CD57+ T cells (not recorded which) from PBMCs. The V and J genes are TRBV9 and TRBJ2-7; 13 nucleotides in the junction match TRBD2. The TCR comes from a human donor in good health. The DNA sequence is TGTGCCAGCAGCGACCGGACTAGCGGGAGCTACGAGCAGTACTTC. It codes for CASSDRTSGSYEQYF.